This T cell receptor (beta chain) was recovered during a study of T cells in Graves' hyperthyroidism and ophthalmopathy. The CDR3 contains 17 residues. Germline V gives CDR1 ENHRY, CDR2 SYGVKD. Trimming took 0 bases from V and 0 from J, leaving 9 bases between them. Amplification of TCR beta CDR3 regions was performed using RNA transcripts as template. HTBI primers were used for first-round RT-PCR of the TCR CDR3. Using its own MiXCR run on the multiplex PCR reads, TCRdb lists one record per CDR3 protein. Among about 92,000 distinct CDR3 sequences listed, 51% were seen once. Hyperthyroidism had been newly diagnosed in patients aged 18 to 65, and its duration was under 2 months. The PBMCs were taken from roughly 9.3 ml of fresh peripheral blood. Of note for this clonotype: Its antigen remains unknown.

Findings and limits, study-wide: Most clonotypes expanded in the thyroid (above 0.001) were also present in blood.

This TCR came from a middle-aged woman with Graves' hyperthyroidism. The rearrangement uses TRBV10-3 and TRBJ2-6; no clear D. Specimen: blood. CDR3 nucleotides: TGTGCCATCAGTGAGTCATCGAGCGTCTCTGGGGCCAACGTCCTGACTTTC. As protein: CAISESSSVSGANVLTF.